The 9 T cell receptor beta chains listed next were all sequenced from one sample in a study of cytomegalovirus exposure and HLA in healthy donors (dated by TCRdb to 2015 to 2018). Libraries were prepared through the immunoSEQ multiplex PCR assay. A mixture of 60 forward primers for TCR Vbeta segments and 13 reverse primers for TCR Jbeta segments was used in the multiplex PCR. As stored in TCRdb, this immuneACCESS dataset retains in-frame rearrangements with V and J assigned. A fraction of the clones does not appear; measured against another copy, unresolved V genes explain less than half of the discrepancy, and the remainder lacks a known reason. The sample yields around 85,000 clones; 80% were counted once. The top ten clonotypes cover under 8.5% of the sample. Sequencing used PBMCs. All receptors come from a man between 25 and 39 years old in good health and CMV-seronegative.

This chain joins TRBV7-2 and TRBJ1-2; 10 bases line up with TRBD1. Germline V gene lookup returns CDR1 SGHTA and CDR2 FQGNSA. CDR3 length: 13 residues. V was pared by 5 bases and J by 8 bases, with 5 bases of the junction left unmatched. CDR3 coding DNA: TGTGCCAGCAGCCGCGGGACAGGGGAAGGCTACACCTTC. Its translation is CASSRGTGEGYTF.

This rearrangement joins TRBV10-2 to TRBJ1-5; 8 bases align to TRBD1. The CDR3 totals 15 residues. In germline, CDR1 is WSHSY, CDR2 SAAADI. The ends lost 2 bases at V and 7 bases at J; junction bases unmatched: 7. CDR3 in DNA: TGCGCCAGCAGTGAGGGACAGGGCGGTGGACAGCCCCAGCATTTT. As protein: CASSEGQGGGQPQHF.

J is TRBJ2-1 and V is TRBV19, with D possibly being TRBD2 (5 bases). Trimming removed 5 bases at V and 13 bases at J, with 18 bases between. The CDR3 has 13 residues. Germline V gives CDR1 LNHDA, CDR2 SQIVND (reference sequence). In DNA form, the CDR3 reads TGTGCCAGTAGTTTTTTTGAGGGAGTACATCAGTTCTTC. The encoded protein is CASSFFEGVHQFF. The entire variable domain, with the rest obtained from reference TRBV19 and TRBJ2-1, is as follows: DGGITQSPKYLFRKEGQNVTLSCEQNLNHDAMYWYRQDPGQGLRLIYYSQIVNDFQKGDIAEGYSVSREKKESFPLTVTSAQKNPTAFYLCASSFFEGVHQFFGPGTRLTVL.

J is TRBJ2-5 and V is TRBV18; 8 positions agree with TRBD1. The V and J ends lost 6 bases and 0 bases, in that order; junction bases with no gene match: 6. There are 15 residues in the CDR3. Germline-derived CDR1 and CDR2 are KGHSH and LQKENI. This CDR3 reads CASSPDRGDQETQYF. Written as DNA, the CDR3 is TGTGCCAGCTCCCCAGACAGGGGCGACCAAGAGACCCAGTACTTC. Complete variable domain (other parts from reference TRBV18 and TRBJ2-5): NAGVMQNPRHLVRRRGQEARLRCSPMKGHSHVYWYRQLPEEGLKFMVYLQKENIIDESGMPKERFSAEFPKEGPSILRIQQVVRGDSAAYFCASSPDRGDQETQYFGPGTRLLVL.

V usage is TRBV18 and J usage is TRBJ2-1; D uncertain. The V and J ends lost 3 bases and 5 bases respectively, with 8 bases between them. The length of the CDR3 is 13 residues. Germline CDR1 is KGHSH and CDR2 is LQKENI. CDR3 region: CASSPLLDNEQFF. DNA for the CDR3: TGTGCCAGCTCACCCCTCCTTGACAATGAGCAGTTCTTC.

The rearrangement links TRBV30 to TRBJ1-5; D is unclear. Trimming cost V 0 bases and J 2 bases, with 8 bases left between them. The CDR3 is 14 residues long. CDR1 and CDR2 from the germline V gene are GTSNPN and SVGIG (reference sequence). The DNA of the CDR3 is TGTGCCTGGAGTGTGGCCGCGGGCAATCAGCCCCAGCATTTT. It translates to CAWSVAAGNQPQHF.

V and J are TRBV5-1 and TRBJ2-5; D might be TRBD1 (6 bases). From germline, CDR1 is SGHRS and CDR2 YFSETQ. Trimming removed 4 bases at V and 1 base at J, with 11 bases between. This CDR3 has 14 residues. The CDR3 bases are TGCGCCAGCAGCACGACAGGTTCCCAAGAGACCCAGTACTTC. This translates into CASSTTGSQETQYF.

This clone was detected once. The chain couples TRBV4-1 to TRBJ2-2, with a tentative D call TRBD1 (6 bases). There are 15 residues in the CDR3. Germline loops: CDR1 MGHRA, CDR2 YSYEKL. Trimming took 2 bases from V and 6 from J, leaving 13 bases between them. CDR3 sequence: CASSQKDREAGELFF. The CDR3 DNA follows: TGCGCCAGCAGCCAAAAGGACAGAGAGGCCGGGGAGCTGTTTTTT.

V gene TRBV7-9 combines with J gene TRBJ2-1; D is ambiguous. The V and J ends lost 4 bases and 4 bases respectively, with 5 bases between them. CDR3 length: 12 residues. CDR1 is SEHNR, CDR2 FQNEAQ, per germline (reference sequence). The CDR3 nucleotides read TGTGCCAGCAGCTCCCAATACAATGAGCAGTTCTTC. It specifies CASSSQYNEQFF.